The next 14 T cell receptor beta chains were all read from a single sample in a study of blood T cell repertoires in COVID-19. Measured with immunoSEQ multiplex PCR; TCRdb has only the in-frame clones, and not every one. The sample has 95,000 to 150,000 clones, around 87% seen once. Material for sequencing was peripheral blood. Every receptor here comes from a man aged 45-65 years with acute or convalescent COVID-19.

This clone appeared once. The gene calls are TRBV6-2 or TRBV6-3 and TRBJ2-1; 7 bases are a match to TRBD1. The V segment lost 3 bases and the J segment 10 bases; nucleotides outside the gene matches: 9. The CDR3 extends over 14 amino acids. Looked up from germline, CDR1 is MNHEY and CDR2 is SVGEGT. The CDR3 is CASSYDRASGEQFF. CDR3 DNA sequence: TGTGCCAGCAGTTATGACAGGGCTAGTGGAGAGCAGTTCTTC.

V is TRBV7-9 and J is TRBJ2-1, with a possible D match to TRBD1 (6 bases). In germline, CDR1 is SEHNR, CDR2 FQNEAQ (reference sequence). V lost 6 bases and J 2 bases, leaving 14 bases between the germline ends. This CDR3 has 15 residues. The CDR3 region is CASSSGTRAYNEQFF. The CDR3 coding sequence is TGTGCCAGCAGTTCCGGGACAAGGGCCTACAATGAGCAGTTCTTC.

This clone is a singleton in its sample. J is TRBJ2-1 and V is TRBV5-6; D might be TRBD2 (7 bases). Trimming took off 6 bases at V and 7 bases at J, with 20 bases between the two ends. From germline, CDR1 is SGHDT and CDR2 YYEEEE. This CDR3 comprises 15 residues. This chain's CDR3 is CASTPWAGARNEQFF. DNA of the CDR3: TGTGCCAGCACCCCCTGGGCGGGGGCCAGGAATGAGCAGTTCTTC.

For this clone: Other DNA sequences from this sample encode an identical CDR3 as well. The chain joins TRBV18 to TRBJ1-2, with D possibly TRBD1 on 5 matching bases. This CDR3 comprises 13 residues. Between the trimmed V and J ends, which lost 3 bases and 2 bases, there was a span of 7 bases. Germline assignment: CDR1 KGHSH and CDR2 LQKENI. The CDR3 region has the DNA TGTGCCAGCTCACCGGACAAGAACTATGGCTACACCTTC. Translation: CASSPDKNYGYTF.

The chain has TRBV23-1 and TRBJ1-2, with a weak D call TRBD1 (6 bases). TRBV23-1 is an open reading frame whose function is uncertain. The V and J ends lost 8 bases and 2 bases respectively, with 12 bases between them. There are 13 residues in the CDR3. CDR3 in amino acids: CASFKQGNYGYTF. The CDR3 DNA follows: TGCGCCAGCTTTAAACAGGGAAACTATGGCTACACCTTC.

The DNA of the CDR3 is TGTGCCAGCAGCGTAGGGGACAGCGTGTACCAAGAGACCCAGTACTTC. It is translated as CASSVGDSVYQETQYF. The V and J genes are TRBV9 and TRBJ2-5; 7 bases agree with TRBD1. The junction had 5 bases not matched to a gene; V was cut back by 0 bases and J by 0 bases. CDR3 size: 16 residues. CDR1 and CDR2 (germline): SGDLS, YYNGEE.

This clone was seen once. The chain couples TRBV14 to TRBJ2-1, with 9 bases that match TRBD2. In germline, CDR1 is SGHDN, CDR2 FVKESK. The V and J ends lost 4 bases and 6 bases, in that order; junction bases with no gene match: 10. This CDR3 has 16 amino acids. The CDR3 sequence: CASSLIAGAFPNEQFF. The CDR3 nucleotides read TGTGCCAGCAGCCTCATAGCGGGAGCTTTTCCCAATGAGCAGTTCTTC.

This sequence joins TRBV29-1 and TRBJ2-7; perhaps TRBD1 as D (5 bases). The CDR3 consists of 12 residues. CDR1 is SQVTM and CDR2 is ANQGSEA in the germline V gene. The CDR3 nucleotides are TGCAGTATAAAAGGGGACTCCTACGAGCAGTACTTC. It translates to CSIKGDSYEQYF.

The V and J genes are TRBV7-9 and TRBJ1-1; the D gene is possibly TRBD1 (6 bases). Trimming pared 6 bases from V and 2 bases from J, leaving 10 bases between. Germline CDR1 is SEHNR and CDR2 is FQNEAQ (reference sequence). The length of the CDR3 is 13 residues. CDR3 in amino acids: CASRRTANTEAFF. CDR3 coding DNA: TGTGCCAGCAGACGGACAGCCAACACTGAAGCTTTCTTT.

The V call is TRBV6-1, the J call TRBJ1-2; no reliable D call. V was trimmed by 2 bases and J by 6 bases, leaving 7 bases between them. CDR3 size: 12 residues. Per germline, CDR1 MNHNS and CDR2 SASEGT. The CDR3 DNA is TGTGCCAGCAGTGAATCAACACATGGCTACACCTTC. It specifies CASSESTHGYTF.

The rearrangement joins TRBV5-1 to TRBJ1-4; tentatively, D is TRBD1 (6 bases). Germline CDR1 SGHRS, CDR2 YFSETQ. The CDR3 has 15 amino acids. V lost 0 bases and J lost 4, with 10 bases in between. CDR3 protein: CASSLEDRSNEKLFF. The CDR3 DNA reads TGCGCCAGCAGCTTGGAAGACAGGAGTAATGAAAAACTGTTTTTT.

The rearrangement uses TRBV2 and TRBJ2-1; possibly TRBD2 for D (7 bases). This CDR3 has 15 residues. Looked up from germline, CDR1 is SNHLY and CDR2 is FYNNEI. Trimming took off 3 bases at V and 3 bases at J, with 12 bases between the two ends. CDR3 nucleotide sequence: TGTGCCAGCAGTGACAGGGGAGGGGGCTACAATGAGCAGTTCTTC. Amino acid sequence: CASSDRGGGYNEQFF.

The gene calls are TRBV29-1 and TRBJ1-2; the match to TRBD1 covers 9 bases. The CDR3 spans 13 residues. Germline CDR1 SQVTM, CDR2 ANQGSEA. The ends lost 4 bases at V and 5 bases at J; junction bases unmatched: 5. The chain's CDR3 is CSVGRQGVYGYTF. DNA for the CDR3: TGCAGCGTTGGTCGACAGGGGGTTTATGGCTACACCTTC.

The count of this clone is one. The genes are TRBV19 and TRBJ2-2; 15 nucleotides line up with TRBD2. The CDR3 totals 17 residues. V lost 5 bases to trimming and J lost 6 bases; unmatched junction nucleotides: 7. The germline gives CDR1 LNHDA, CDR2 SQIVND (reference sequence). The CDR3 spells CASSSLGLAGGPGELFF. The CDR3 bases are TGTGCCAGTAGTTCTCTAGGACTAGCGGGAGGGCCCGGGGAGCTGTTTTTT.